This T cell receptor beta chain was sequenced in a study of Graves' ophthalmopathy and Graves' hyperthyroidism (dated by TCRdb to the late 2010s). About the investigation overall: Peripheral blood samples were taken at the time of initial diagnosis, before any treatment was given. TCR beta repertoire signatures were used to distinguish Graves' ophthalmopathy from Graves' hyperthyroidism and to predict progression to ophthalmopathy. In total, approximately 130 blood samples were TCR-sequenced: 43 ophthalmopathy, under 80 hyperthyroidism and some 17 hyperthyroidism-to-ophthalmopathy patients. A discovery set of about a hundred patients (43 ophthalmopathy, just over 55 stable hyperthyroidism) was enrolled to explore V-J signatures distinguishing ophthalmopathy from hyperthyroidism. An independent validation cohort was composed of roughly 18 hyperthyroidism patients and 17 patients who later progressed from hyperthyroidism to ophthalmopathy. In five or six hyperthyroidism patients, the T-cell repertoires found in thyroid tissue were compared with those found in blood. Once sampling was done, hyperthyroidism patients were given methimazole at a starting dose of 30 mg daily, while ophthalmopathy patients were given high-dose intravenous methylprednisolone.

Results the study describes overall, beyond this receptor: Among expanded thyroid clonotypes with frequency above 0.001, most also showed up in blood, which suggests that blood repertoires may reflect the thyroid immune response. In cross-validation, the 13-signature model distinguished ophthalmopathy from stable hyperthyroidism with 85% to 90% sensitivity and about 81% specificity, and in the test set the corresponding values were approximately 80% and 68%. No statistical method was used to predetermine the sample size, and group allocation was not hidden from the investigators. In validation, the model predicted ophthalmopathy progression with about 71% sensitivity and roughly 72% specificity; fewer than 15 predicted patients were CT-confirmed with GO in a median of approximately 6.5 months.

For repertoire sequencing, the TCR beta CDR3 regions were amplified from RNA transcripts. HTBI primers and the Qiagen OneStep RT-PCR kit were used in a first-round RT-PCR, which was followed by a second-round multiplex PCR, size selection and purification. Libraries were sequenced on an Illumina HiSeq2000 using paired-end 100 bp reads. The authors' pipeline ran thus. Reads were processed with SOAPnuke, discarding reads with adapters, uncalled bases, mean Phred below 15, or no exact constant-primer or identifier match. COPE v1.2.5 was used to merge high-quality paired reads. Each unique nucleotide sequence was defined as a clonotype, and clonotypes were aligned to IMGT TRB V, D and J references with MiTCR v1.1. Only V-J combinations with frequency above 0.0001 were analysed, covering more than 99% of repertoires. For each V-J combination, a TCR clonal expansion and chaos score was defined as F50 clonal expansion divided by the chaos observed in the TCRdist matrix. Welch's t-statistics and random forest were used to reduce the features to about 14 V-J combinations, which were then used as input to a naive Bayes classifier. The Morisita-Horn index was used to measure how similar the thyroid and blood repertoires were. Through fastp at Q25 and MiXCR, TCRdb rebuilt clones from the public reads, retaining in-frame beta chains. All rows with the same CDR3 protein become a single entry with the most common DNA and genes. The V and J calls shown here were made by TCRdb, not taken from the authors' results. The sample includes about 740,000 distinct CDR3 sequences, with 40% observed a single time. The ten largest clones represent about 40% of the sample.

Ophthalmopathy patients had moderately to severely active disease, Clinical Activity Score of at least 3, NOSPECS grade of at least 4, and disease duration under 3 months. Patients were excluded if they had other autoimmune diseases, uncontrolled infections, pregnancy or lactation. Diagnosis was based on clinical symptoms, serum thyroxine, TRAb, thyroid ultrasound and orbital computed tomography. Using Ficoll-Paque density gradient centrifugation, PBMCs were isolated from roughly 9.2 ml of fresh peripheral blood. Trizol reagent was used to extract the total RNA, and its quality was then checked on an Agilent 2100 Bioanalyzer. With respect to this clonotype: Its binding antigen is unknown. A much more abundant neighbour one base away suggests this may be a read error.

The germline V gene (reference sequence) yields SEHNR for CDR1 and FQNEAQ for CDR2. From its cysteine to its phenylalanine, the CDR3 spans 15 amino acids. Just the 45-base CDR3 DNA is kept, in frame starting at base 1. Compared with germline, V lacks 5 bases and J lacks 2 bases; bases without a gene match: 4. The sequenced material came from peripheral blood. Rearrangement joined TRBV7-9 to TRBJ2-7, and 12 bases in between align with TRBD2. The clonotype comes from an adult man with Graves' ophthalmopathy. CDR3 loop: CASSSRTSGTYEQYF. The nucleotide sequence is TGTGCCAGCAGCAGTAGGACTAGCGGGACCTACGAGCAGTACTTC.